This paragraph covers one T cell receptor beta chain sequence. Primers used for first-strand cDNA, a TRAV- and TRBV-specific set, covered both alpha and beta chains. TCR amplification used roughly 21 PCR cycles, a constant-region primer and a V-primer adapter. The mRNA that was isolated underwent amplification by in vitro transcription. TCRdb re-called the reads with MiXCR, one entry per CDR3 protein. This sample has about 97,000 distinct CDR3 sequences; around 20% occur once, and the top ten carry 4.1%. The data were taken from a study of low-dose radiotherapy and immunotherapy resistance in tumors. Study information: The study administered intravenous cyclophosphamide at 200 mg/m2 every two weeks, one day ahead of radiation and immunotherapy. Patients took 300 mg oral aspirin daily for four cycles from cycle 1 day 1.

As for time point: after trial treatment. The treatment here: LDRT plus nivolumab, ipilimumab, low-dose cyclophosphamide and aspirin (RACIN trial). Germline V gene sequence: CDR1 SGHNT, CDR2 YYREEE (reference sequence). This CDR3 has 13 amino acids. V lost 5 bases, J lost 5 bases, and 14 bases lay in between. This TCR came from a male donor with prostate cancer. This material consisted of PBMCs, taken after low-dose radiotherapy plus immunotherapy. This chain uses TRBV5-4 with TRBJ2-7; D might be TRBD1 or TRBD2, each matching 5 bases. This CDR3 is CASRTGGRNEQYF. In nucleotides, the CDR3 is TGTGCCAGCAGAACTGGGGGACGGAACGAGCAGTACTTC.